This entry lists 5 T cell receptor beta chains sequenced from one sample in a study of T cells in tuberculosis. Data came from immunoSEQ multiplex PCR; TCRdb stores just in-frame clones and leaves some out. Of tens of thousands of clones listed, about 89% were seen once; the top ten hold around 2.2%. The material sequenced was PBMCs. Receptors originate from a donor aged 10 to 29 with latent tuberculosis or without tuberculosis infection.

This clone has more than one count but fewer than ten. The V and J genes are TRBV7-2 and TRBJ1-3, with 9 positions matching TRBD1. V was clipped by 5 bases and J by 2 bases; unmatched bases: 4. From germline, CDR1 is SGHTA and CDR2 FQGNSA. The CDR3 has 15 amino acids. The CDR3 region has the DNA TGTGCCAGCAGCGCAGGACAGGGGCCTGGAAACACCATATATTTT. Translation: CASSAGQGPGNTIYF.

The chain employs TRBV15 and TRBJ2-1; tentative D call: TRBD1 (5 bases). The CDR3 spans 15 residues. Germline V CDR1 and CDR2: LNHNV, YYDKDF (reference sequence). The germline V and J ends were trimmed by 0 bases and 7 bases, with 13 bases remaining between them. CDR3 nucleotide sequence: TGTGCCACCAGCAGAGAAGGGGTTACCTCGAATGAGCAGTTCTTC. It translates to CATSREGVTSNEQFF.

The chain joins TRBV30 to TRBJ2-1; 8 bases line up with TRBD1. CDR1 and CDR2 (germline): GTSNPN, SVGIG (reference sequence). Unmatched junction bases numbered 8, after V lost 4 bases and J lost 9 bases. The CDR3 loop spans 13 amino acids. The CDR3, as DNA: TGTGCCTGGACCAAGGACAGGGACGGTGAGCAGTTCTTC. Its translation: CAWTKDRDGEQFF.

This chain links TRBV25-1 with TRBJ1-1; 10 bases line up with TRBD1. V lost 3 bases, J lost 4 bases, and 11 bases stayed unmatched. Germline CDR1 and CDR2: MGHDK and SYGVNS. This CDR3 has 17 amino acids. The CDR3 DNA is TGTGCCAGCAGTGATCTAAGGACAGGGGGAAGTGGCACTGAAGCTTTCTTT. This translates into CASSDLRTGGSGTEAFF.

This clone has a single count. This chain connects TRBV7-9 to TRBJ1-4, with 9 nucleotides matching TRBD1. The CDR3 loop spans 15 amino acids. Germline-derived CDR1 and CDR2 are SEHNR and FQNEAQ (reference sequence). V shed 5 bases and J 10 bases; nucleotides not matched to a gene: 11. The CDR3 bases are TGTGCCAGCAGCGAGGTCGGACAGGGGTACAGAAAACTGTTTTTT. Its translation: CASSEVGQGYRKLFF.